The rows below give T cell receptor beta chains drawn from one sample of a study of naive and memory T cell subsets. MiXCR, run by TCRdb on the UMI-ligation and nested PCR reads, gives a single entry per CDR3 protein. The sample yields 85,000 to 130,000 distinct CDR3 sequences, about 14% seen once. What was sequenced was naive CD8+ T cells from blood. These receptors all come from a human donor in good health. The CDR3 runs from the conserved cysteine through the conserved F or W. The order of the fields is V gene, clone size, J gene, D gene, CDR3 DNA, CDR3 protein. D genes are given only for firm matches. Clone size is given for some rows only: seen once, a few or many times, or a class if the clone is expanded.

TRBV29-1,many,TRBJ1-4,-,TGCAGCGTTGATCTCGACGGAGGGGCAAAACTGTTTTTT,CSVDLDGGAKLFF
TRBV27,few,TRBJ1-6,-,TGTGCCAGCAGCCCAAGGGCCAATTCACCCCTCCACTTT,CASSPRANSPLHF
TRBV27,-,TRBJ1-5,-,TGTGCCAGCAGTTTAAATCCCAGGTTACCCGATCAGCCCCAGCATTTT,CASSLNPRLPDQPQHF
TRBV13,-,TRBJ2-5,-,TGTGCCAGCAGCAGGAGACAGACACAAGAGACCCAGTACTTC,CASSRRQTQETQYF
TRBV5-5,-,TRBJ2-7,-,TGTGCCAGCAGCTTGGATAGCGGAGTCTACGAGCAGTACTTC,CASSLDSGVYEQYF
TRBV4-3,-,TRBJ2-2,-,TGCGCCAGCAGCCAACTCCTTGGATCAGCTTCGAACACCGGGGAGCTGTTTTTT,CASSQLLGSASNTGELFF
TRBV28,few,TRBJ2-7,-,TGTGCCAGCAGTTCCTACACCAGAGCCTACGAGCAGTACTTC,CASSSYTRAYEQYF
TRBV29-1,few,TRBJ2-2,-,TGCAGCGTAGAAAGAACCGGGGAGCTGTTTTTT,CSVERTGELFF
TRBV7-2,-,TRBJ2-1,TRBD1,TGTGCCAGCAGCTCCCCGGGACAGCCCTACAATGAGCAGTTCTTC,CASSSPGQPYNEQFF
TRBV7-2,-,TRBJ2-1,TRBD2,TGTGCCAGCAGCTTCCTGGGACTAGCGGGCAGCAATGAGCAGTTCTTC,CASSFLGLAGSNEQFF
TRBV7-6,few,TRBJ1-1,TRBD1,TGTGCCAGCAGCTTCGGAGGGACAGGCACTGAAGCTTTCTTT,CASSFGGTGTEAFF
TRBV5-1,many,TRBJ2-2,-,TGCGCCAGCAGCTTGGAATTGGCAAACGCGAACACCGGGGAGCTGTTTTTT,CASSLELANANTGELFF
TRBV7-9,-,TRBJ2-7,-,TGTGCCAGCAGCTACGCGGCCCAGGGCGCCTACGAGCAGTACTTC,CASSYAAQGAYEQYF
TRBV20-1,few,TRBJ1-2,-,TGCAGTGCTAGAGATCGGCAGGGCCCGAGGTATGGCTACACCTTC,CSARDRQGPRYGYTF
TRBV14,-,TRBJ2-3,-,TGTGCCAGCAGCCAACCGGGACGCGGGATAGATACGCAGTATTTT,CASSQPGRGIDTQYF
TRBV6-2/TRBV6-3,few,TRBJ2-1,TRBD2,TGTGCCAGCAGCCCACTAGCGAGAGAGCAGTTCTTC,CASSPLAREQFF
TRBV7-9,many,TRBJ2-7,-,TGTGCCAGCAGCCCTATCGGGACGGCTACCTACGAGCAGTACTTC,CASSPIGTATYEQYF
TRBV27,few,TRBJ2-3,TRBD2,TGTGCCAGCAGTTCGACTAGCGGGCCGACAGATACGCAGTATTTT,CASSSTSGPTDTQYF
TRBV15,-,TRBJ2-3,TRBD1,TGTGCCACCCAGGACAGGGCGGGCACAGATACGCAGTATTTT,CATQDRAGTDTQYF
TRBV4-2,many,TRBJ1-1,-,TGTGCCAGCAGCCCCCTGGCCGGGGGCTCTGAAGCTTTCTTT,CASSPLAGGSEAFF
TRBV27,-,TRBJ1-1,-,TGTGCCAGCGGAGGTAAAAGGGGGGACACTGAAGCTTTCTTT,CASGGKRGDTEAFF
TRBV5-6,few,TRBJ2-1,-,TGTGCCAGCAGTACCGGAAACGGCTACAATGAGCAGTTCTTC,CASSTGNGYNEQFF
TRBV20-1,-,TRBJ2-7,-,TGCAGTGCTACAACTAGCAGCTGGTTGAACGAGCAGTACTTC,CSATTSSWLNEQYF